In its sample, the clone carrying this TCR beta chain was seen a few times. The entry originates in a study of cytomegalovirus exposure and HLA in healthy donors. This CDR3 spans 16 amino acids. Germline V gives CDR1 MNHNY, CDR2 SVGAGI (reference sequence). The ends were cut back, 6 bases at V and 9 bases at J, with 24 bases in the middle. The PCR used 60 Vbeta and 13 Jbeta primers. TCRdb's copy holds only in-frame clones and misses some; the assay was immunoSEQ multiplex PCR. The table shows some 180,000 clones, with around 81% occurring only once. Sequenced material: PBMCs. V and J are TRBV6-6 and TRBJ2-1; maybe TRBD2 (7 bases). The sequence was obtained from a man aged 30 to 45 in good health and CMV-seronegative. The CDR3 loop is CASRSHREGSGVEQFF. CDR3 nucleotides: TGTGCCAGCAGGTCCCACAGGGAGGGGTCAGGGGTTGAGCAGTTCTTC.